This T cell receptor beta chain was sequenced during a study of OX40 agonist ivuxolimab in advanced cancers. Background for the entire study: Ivuxolimab, which targeted the costimulatory receptor OX40 (CD134), was an agonistic, fully human IgG2 monoclonal antibody. In the dose-escalation cohort, 82.7% of patients were male, and the mean age was approximately 60 years, with a range of roughly 20 to 80. Intravenous ivuxolimab was administered to patients every 2 weeks at six dose levels: 0.01, 0.1, 0.3, 1.5, 3 and 10 mg/kg. Prior anti-PD-1, anti-PD-L1 or anti-CTLA-4 therapy was permitted, and checkpoint inhibitors had been received by about 44% of dose-escalation patients. The purpose of peripheral TCRbeta sequencing was to test whether ivuxolimab changed TCR sequence diversity and led to clonal T-cell expansion. Partial responses were achieved by three dose-escalation patients, of whom one had hepatocellular carcinoma and two had cutaneous melanoma. The paper describes the monotherapy dose-escalation part (N of about 50 patients) of the phase I trial of ivuxolimab. Of the roughly 51 patients in dose escalation, some 20 had hepatocellular carcinoma, roughly 15 had melanoma, 9 had renal cell carcinoma and 9 had head and neck cancer. Beyond this particular receptor, the publication reports: At doses of 0.1 to 3.0 mg/kg, clonal expansion of both CD4+ and CD8+ T cells in blood was seen between baseline and week 6. In the 0.1-3.0 mg/kg groups, partial responders had among the lowest normalized peripheral clonal expansion, particularly in CD8+ T cells. Which antigens the clonally expanded peripheral T cells were specific for was not determined. Low levels of normalized T-cell clonal expansion were also seen in some nonresponding patients. On average, CD8+ T cells showed more expanded clones than CD4+ T cells after ivuxolimab.

For this clone: Its target antigen remains unknown. No base qualities exist here, and no much larger clone lies one base off it.

Genomic DNA was extracted from sorted cells for sequencing of the TCRbeta CDR3 region. The immunoSEQ Assay was used to sequence the TCRbeta CDR3 regions. TCRdb's version of the immuneACCESS table is confined to in-frame rearrangements and falls short of the full clone set. An unresolved V gene accounts for under half of the shortfall where checked; the remainder is of unknown origin. The sample has 47,000 or so clones on record, approximately 90% of them singletons. The ten largest clones add up to under 55% of the sample. Patients with autoimmune disease history or receiving systemic immunosuppression were excluded from the trial. Peripheral blood for TCR sequencing was drawn from every dose cohort at baseline, at cycle 4 day 1 and at cycle 7 day 1. The samples were taken from a phase I, first-in-human, multicenter, open-label dose-escalation trial of ivuxolimab. Adults with locally advanced or metastatic melanoma, renal cell, hepatocellular, or head and neck squamous cell carcinoma were enrolled in the trial. Before TCR sequencing, CD4+ and CD8+ T cells were separately sorted from peripheral blood.

The CDR3, from cysteine to phenylalanine, totals 13 residues. CDR3 DNA only is kept here, 39 bases in frame from base 1. CDR1 and CDR2 are drawn from the germline V gene: SGDLS, YYNGEE. The junction carries 11 bases between V and J, which are trimmed by 2 bases and 7 bases respectively. This receptor was identified in an adult with an advanced solid tumor such as melanoma, head and neck, liver or kidney cancer. The chain links TRBV9 with TRBJ2-3; the D segment is perhaps TRBD1 or TRBD2, each sharing 5 matched bases. Sequences were derived from CD4+ or CD8+ T cells sorted from blood, sampled in a trial of the OX40 agonist ivuxolimab. The bases are TGTGCCAGCAGCGTCGATGGGGGAAATACGCAGTATTTT. Translated, this is CASSVDGGNTQYF.